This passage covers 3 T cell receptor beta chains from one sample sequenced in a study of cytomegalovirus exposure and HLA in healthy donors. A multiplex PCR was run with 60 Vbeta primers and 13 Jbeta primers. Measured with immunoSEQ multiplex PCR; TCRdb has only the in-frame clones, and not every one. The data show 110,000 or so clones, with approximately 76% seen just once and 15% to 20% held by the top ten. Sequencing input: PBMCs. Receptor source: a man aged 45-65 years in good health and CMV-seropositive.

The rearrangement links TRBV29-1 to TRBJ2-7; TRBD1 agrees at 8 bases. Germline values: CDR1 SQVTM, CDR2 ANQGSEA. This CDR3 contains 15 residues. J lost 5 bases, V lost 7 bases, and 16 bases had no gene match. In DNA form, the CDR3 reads TGCAGCGCCCGATGGGGTAGGACAGGGAGAGACGAGCAGTACTTC. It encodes CSARWGRTGRDEQYF.

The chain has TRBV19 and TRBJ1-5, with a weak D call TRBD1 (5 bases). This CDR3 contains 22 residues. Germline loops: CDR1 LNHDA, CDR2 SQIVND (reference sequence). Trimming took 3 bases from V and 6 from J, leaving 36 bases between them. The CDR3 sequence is CASSMKGASRDSYPYLGQPQHF. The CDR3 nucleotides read TGTGCCAGTAGTATGAAAGGAGCCAGCCGGGACTCATACCCATACTTGGGTCAGCCCCAGCATTTT.

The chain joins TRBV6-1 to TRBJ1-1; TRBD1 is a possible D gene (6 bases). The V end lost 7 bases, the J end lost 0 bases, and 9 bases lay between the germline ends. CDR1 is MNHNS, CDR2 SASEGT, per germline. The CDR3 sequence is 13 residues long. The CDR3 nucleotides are TGTGCCAGCACGGGACACCTGAACACTGAAGCTTTCTTT. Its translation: CASTGHLNTEAFF.